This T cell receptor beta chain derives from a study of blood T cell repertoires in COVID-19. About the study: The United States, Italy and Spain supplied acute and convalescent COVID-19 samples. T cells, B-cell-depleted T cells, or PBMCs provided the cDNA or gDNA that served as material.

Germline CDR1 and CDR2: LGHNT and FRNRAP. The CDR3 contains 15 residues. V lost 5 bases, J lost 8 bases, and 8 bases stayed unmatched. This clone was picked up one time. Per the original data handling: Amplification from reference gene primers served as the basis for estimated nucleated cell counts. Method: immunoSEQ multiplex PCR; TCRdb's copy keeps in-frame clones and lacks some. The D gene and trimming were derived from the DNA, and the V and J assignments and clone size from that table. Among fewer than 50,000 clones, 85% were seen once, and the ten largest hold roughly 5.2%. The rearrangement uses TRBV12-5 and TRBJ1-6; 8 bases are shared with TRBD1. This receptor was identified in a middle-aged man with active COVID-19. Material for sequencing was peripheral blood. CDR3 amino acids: CASGLQGAGDSPLHF. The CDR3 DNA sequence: TGTGCTAGTGGTCTGCAGGGGGCCGGGGATTCACCCCTCCACTTT.